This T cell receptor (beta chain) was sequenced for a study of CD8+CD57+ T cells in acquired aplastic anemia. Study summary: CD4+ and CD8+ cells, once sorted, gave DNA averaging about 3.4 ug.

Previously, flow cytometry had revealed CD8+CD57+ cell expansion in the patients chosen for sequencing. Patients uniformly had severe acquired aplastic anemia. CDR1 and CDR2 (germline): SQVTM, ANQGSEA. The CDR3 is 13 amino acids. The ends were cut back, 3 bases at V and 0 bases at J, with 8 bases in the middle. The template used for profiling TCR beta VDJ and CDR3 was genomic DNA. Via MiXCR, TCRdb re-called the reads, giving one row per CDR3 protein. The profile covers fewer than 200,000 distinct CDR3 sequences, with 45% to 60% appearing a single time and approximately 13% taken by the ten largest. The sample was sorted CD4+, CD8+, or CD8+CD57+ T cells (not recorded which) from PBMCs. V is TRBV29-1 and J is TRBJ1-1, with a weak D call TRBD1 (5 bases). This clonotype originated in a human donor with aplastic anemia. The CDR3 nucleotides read TGCAGCGTTGATGGAGGGGTGAACACTGAAGCTTTCTTT. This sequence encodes CSVDGGVNTEAFF.